Detailed here is one T cell receptor (beta chain). CDR1 and CDR2 (germline): KGHSH, LQKENI. The CDR3 is made up of 16 amino acids. With 5 bases clipped from V and 8 bases from J, the junction kept 17 bases outside the gene matches. The data were obtained in a study of blood T cell repertoires in COVID-19. The data were produced by immunoSEQ multiplex PCR, yet TCRdb's version contains in-frame clones alone and is incomplete. The sample includes some 69,000 clones, 75% to 90% of them seen just once. This chain uses TRBV18 with TRBJ1-2; 7 bases are a match to TRBD1. The receptor comes from a woman aged 45-65 years with active COVID-19. Material for sequencing was peripheral blood. CDR3 amino acids: CASSVLQGTDQVGYTF. CDR3 DNA: TGTGCCAGCTCAGTACTACAGGGGACGGACCAGGTGGGCTACACCTTC. Using reference TRBV18 and TRBJ1-2 for the parts outside the CDR3, the full variable domain is NAGVMQNPRHLVRRRGQEARLRCSPMKGHSHVYWYRQLPEEGLKFMVYLQKENIIDESGMPKERFSAEFPKEGPSILRIQQVVRGDSAAYFCASSVLQGTDQVGYTFGSGTRLTVV.